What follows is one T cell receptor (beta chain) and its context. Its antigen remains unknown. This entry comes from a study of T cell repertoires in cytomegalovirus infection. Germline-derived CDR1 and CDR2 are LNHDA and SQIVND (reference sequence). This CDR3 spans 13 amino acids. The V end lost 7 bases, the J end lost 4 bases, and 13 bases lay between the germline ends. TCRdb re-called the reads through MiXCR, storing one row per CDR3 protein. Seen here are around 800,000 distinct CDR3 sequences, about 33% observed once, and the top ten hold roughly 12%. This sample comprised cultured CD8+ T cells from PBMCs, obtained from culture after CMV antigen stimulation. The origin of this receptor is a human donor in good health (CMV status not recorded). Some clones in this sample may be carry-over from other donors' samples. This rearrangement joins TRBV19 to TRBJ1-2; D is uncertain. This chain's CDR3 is CASTNTPPYGYTF. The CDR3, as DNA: TGTGCCAGTACCAACACCCCACCCTATGGCTACACCTTC.